The TCR beta chain under discussion was sequenced for a study of siplizumab effects on memory and regulatory T cells. Study-wide results and caveats: Unstimulated subsets accounted for the mapping of only a minor share of the clones that were alloreactive. Siplizumab significantly decreased alloreactive sequences from unstimulated CD4+ memory cells.

Worth noting for this clone: Its antigen remains unidentified.

Sequencing used immunoSEQ multiplex PCR; TCRdb keeps in-frame clones, though not all of them. The sample holds roughly 100,000 clones, about 93% seen once. The sequenced material came from Tregs sorted from blood. This TCR was sampled from a human donor in good health.

For the CDR3, the DNA is TGTGCCAGCAGTGCAGGGGCGTTGGACGAAAAACTGTTTTTT. This codes for CASSAGALDEKLFF. V usage is TRBV2 and J usage is TRBJ1-4, with a weak D call TRBD1 (6 bases). The V end lost 4 bases, the J end lost 8 bases, and 14 bases lay between the germline ends. CDR3 length: 14 amino acids. Germline lookup yields CDR1 SNHLY and CDR2 FYNNEI.